Listed here is a single T cell receptor beta chain. Its specificity is unknown. With 4 bases removed from V and 1 base from J, the gap between germline ends came to 13 bases. Germline-derived CDR1 and CDR2 are DFQATT and SNEGSKA (reference sequence). The CDR3 length is 14 residues. These data originate in a study of blood T cells in healthy people across ages. Primed by a sample-barcoded 5' primer and a J-beta primer mix, a second PCR proceeded for about 7 to 11 cycles. TCRdb re-derived calls from the 5' RACE reads in MiXCR, one entry per CDR3 protein. Here the sample spans 1.5 million to 2 million distinct CDR3 sequences, roughly 49% being singletons. Regarding the study as a whole: Conclusively comparing naive with antigen-experienced cells was impossible with unsorted PBMCs.

The sequencing input was blood. The TCR was taken from a woman between 40 and 50 years old in good health. The rearrangement joins TRBV20-1 to TRBJ1-2, with D possibly TRBD1 on 6 matching bases. This CDR3 reads CSAIGGASNYGYTF. CDR3 nucleotides: TGCAGTGCTATCGGGGGGGCCAGTAACTATGGCTACACCTTC.